These 26 T cell receptor beta chains originate from one sample sequenced in a study of T cell responses to AZD1222 COVID-19 vaccine. Sequenced by immunoSEQ multiplex PCR; TCRdb stores in-frame clones only, minus some. The repertoire holds more than 100,000 clones, with about 85% as singletons. The sequencing here drew on peripheral blood, taken on day 0 of AZD1222 vaccination. These receptors originate from an adult in good health.

This chain connects TRBV20-1 to TRBJ1-5, with D maybe TRBD1 (5 bases). Between the trimmed V and J ends, which lost 6 bases and 7 bases, there was a span of 10 bases. This CDR3 contains 11 residues. CDR1 DFQATT and CDR2 SNEGSKA come from the germline V gene (reference sequence). DNA for the CDR3: TGCAGTGCGTCCGGGGACCAGCCCCAGCATTTT. Its translation is CSASGDQPQHF.

The chain links TRBV5-1 to TRBJ2-1, with a tentative D call TRBD2 (5 bases). The V and J ends lost 0 bases and 9 bases respectively, with 16 bases between them. CDR3 length: 15 amino acids. Germline CDR1 reads SGHRS; CDR2 reads YFSETQ. The chain's CDR3 is CASSLGLVGEIEQFF. The CDR3 nucleotides read TGCGCCAGCAGCTTGGGACTGGTGGGAGAGATTGAGCAGTTCTTC.

Concerning this clone itself: At the DNA level, this CDR3 is encoded by other sequences in the same sample as well. The genes are TRBV7-2 and TRBJ2-7, with TRBD1 matching 8 bases. The trim removed 1 base at V and 0 bases at J, leaving 2 bases unmatched. The CDR3 has 15 amino acids. The germline CDR1 and CDR2 sequences are SGHTA and FQGNSA. Here the CDR3 reads CASSLGTGLSYEQYF. In DNA form, the CDR3 reads TGTGCCAGCAGCTTAGGGACAGGGCTCTCCTACGAGCAGTACTTC.

This clone was picked up one time. The chain couples TRBV27 to TRBJ1-5; no definite D call. V dropped 6 bases and J dropped 7 bases, with 13 bases sitting between them. This CDR3 spans 13 amino acids. Germline V lookup: CDR1 MNHEY, CDR2 SMNVEV (reference sequence). CDR3 nucleotide sequence: TGTGCCAGCAGCGAAACCGGGTGGCAGCCCCAGCATTTT. This gives the protein CASSETGWQPQHF.

In regard to this clone: Within the sample, other DNA sequences also encode this same CDR3. The chain couples TRBV4-1 to TRBJ2-3; possible D gene TRBD2, 7 bases. V was cut by 1 base and J by 6 bases, with 14 bases left in between. Per the germline V gene, CDR1 is MGHRA and CDR2 is YSYEKL. The CDR3 length is 15 residues. Here the CDR3 DNA reads TGCGCCAGCAGCCAAGGTTGGGGGGGCAGGGATACGCAGTATTTT. Its translation: CASSQGWGGRDTQYF.

The chain carries TRBV28 and TRBJ1-1; no firm D call. Germline lookup yields CDR1 MDHEN and CDR2 SYDVKM. CDR3 length: 15 amino acids. V was pared by 4 bases and J by 1 base, with 13 bases between. In DNA, the CDR3 is TGTGCCAGCAGTTCGGTAGCCTTATCGAACACTGAAGCTTTCTTT. Translation gives CASSSVALSNTEAFF.

This chain joins TRBV5-1 and TRBJ2-5, with D unresolved. CDR1 SGHRS and CDR2 YFSETQ come from the germline V gene. With 1 base removed from V and 1 base from J, the gap between germline ends came to 14 bases. This CDR3 has 16 residues. The DNA of the CDR3 is TGCGCCAGCAGCTTGAGCCCGGCACCCCGCCAAGAGACCCAGTACTTC. This translates into CASSLSPAPRQETQYF. Supplemented by reference TRBV5-1 and TRBJ2-5, the full variable domain reads KAGVTQTPRYLIKTRGQQVTLSCSPISGHRSVSWYQQTPGQGLQFLFEYFSETQRNKGNFPGRFSGRQFSNSRSEMNVSTLELGDSALYLCASSLSPAPRQETQYFGPGTRLLVL.

The sample holds one count of this clone. V is TRBV28 and J is TRBJ2-1; D uncertain. This CDR3 has 11 residues. The germline CDR1 and CDR2 sequences are MDHEN and SYDVKM. V shed 5 bases and J shed 8 bases, with 7 bases lying between them. The CDR3 spells CASSPLDEQFF. The CDR3 region has the DNA TGTGCCAGCAGTCCGCTTGATGAGCAGTTCTTC. Together with reference TRBV28 and TRBJ2-1, the CDR3 gives the full variable domain: DVKVTQSSRYLVKRTGEKVFLECVQDMDHENMFWYRQDPGLGLRLIYFSYDVKMKEKGDIPEGYSVSREKKERFSLILESASTNQTSMYLCASSPLDEQFFGPGTRLTVL.

The chain carries TRBV5-4 and TRBJ2-7, with 11 bases that match TRBD1. The CDR3 is made up of 17 amino acids. V lost 0 bases and J lost 3; bases outside the gene matches: 8. CDR1 is SGHNT, CDR2 YYREEE, per germline (reference sequence). The CDR3 region is CASSLEPRDRGFYEQYF. CDR3 nucleotide sequence: TGTGCCAGCAGCTTGGAACCCCGGGACAGGGGGTTCTACGAGCAGTACTTC.

The chain combines TRBV6-2 or TRBV6-3 with TRBJ1-1; no reliable D call. The CDR3 is 14 amino acids. Germline loops: CDR1 MNHEY, CDR2 SVGEGT. V lost 6 bases to trimming and J lost 6 bases, with 17 bases between them. This CDR3 reads CASSTAGKVPEAFF. Written as DNA, the CDR3 is TGTGCCAGCAGCACCGCCGGGAAGGTGCCTGAAGCTTTCTTT.

The chain joins TRBV5-8 to TRBJ1-2; weak D call: TRBD1 (6 bases). V was clipped by 1 base and J by 3 bases, with 13 bases between them. Germline CDR1 SGHTS, CDR2 YDEGEE. The CDR3 loop spans 15 amino acids. CDR3 loop: CASSLLQGGYYGYTF. CDR3 DNA sequence: TGTGCCAGCAGCTTGCTTCAAGGGGGTTACTATGGCTACACCTTC.

V gene TRBV27 combines with J gene TRBJ1-2; no definite D call. V lost 6 bases to trimming and J lost 2 bases, with 13 bases between them. The CDR3 is 14 residues long. Germline V CDR1 and CDR2: MNHEY, SMNVEV (reference sequence). CDR3 DNA sequence: TGTGCCAGCAGAAGGACGGCGGGGAACTATGGCTACACCTTC. Translated, it gives CASRRTAGNYGYTF.

The CDR3 coding sequence is TGTGCCAGCAGCCAAGATGGATGGGCGTTGTCCTTGTCGAACACTGAAGCTTTCTTT. Translation gives CASSQDGWALSLSNTEAFF. The V call is TRBV14, the J call TRBJ1-1; D not certain. V gave up 0 bases and J gave up 1 base, with 21 bases separating them. The CDR3 has 19 amino acids. The germline V gene has CDR1 SGHDN and CDR2 FVKESK.

This sequence joins TRBV6-5 and TRBJ1-5; a weak D match, TRBD1 (6 bases). The ends were cut back, 2 bases at V and 6 bases at J, with 14 bases in the middle. The CDR3 is 15 amino acids. Germline-derived CDR1 and CDR2 are MNHEY and SVGAGI. The CDR3 DNA reads as TGTGCCAGCAGTTACGGGGGCCCGCTGGGTCAGCCCCAGCATTTT. The encoded protein is CASSYGGPLGQPQHF.

As to this clone: Other DNA sequences in the same sample also yield this CDR3. The J gene is TRBJ2-7, the V gene TRBV7-2; TRBD1 might be the D (6 bases). Trimming pared 5 bases from V and 6 bases from J, leaving 14 bases between. Germline V gene sequence: CDR1 SGHTA, CDR2 FQGNSA. The CDR3 has 13 residues. The CDR3 DNA is TGTGCCAGCAGCCTACACCAGGGGTCCGAGCAGTACTTC. It codes for CASSLHQGSEQYF. Together with reference TRBV7-2 and TRBJ2-7, the CDR3 gives the full variable domain: GAGVSQSPSNKVTEKGKDVELRCDPISGHTALYWYRQSLGQGLEFLIYFQGNSAPDKSGLPSDRFSAERTGGSVSTLTIQRTQQEDSAVYLCASSLHQGSEQYFGPGTRLTVT.

This clone was observed a few times. The chain is built from TRBV27 and TRBJ2-2; 7 bases align to TRBD1. In germline, CDR1 is MNHEY, CDR2 SMNVEV (reference sequence). The CDR3 loop spans 15 amino acids. V lost 8 bases and J lost 4; bases outside the gene matches: 10. The CDR3 sequence: CASARQGPFTGELFF. The CDR3 DNA sequence: TGTGCCAGCGCCCGACAGGGCCCCTTCACCGGGGAGCTGTTTTTT.

The chain recombines TRBV28 with TRBJ2-4; possible D gene TRBD2, 5 bases. Germline CDR1 is MDHEN and CDR2 is SYDVKM. Between the trimmed V and J ends, which lost 5 bases and 8 bases, there was a span of 19 bases. This CDR3 spans 15 amino acids. DNA for the CDR3: TGTGCCAGCAGTCGGTTTTCGGGGATCGGGCACATTCAGTACTTC. Its translation is CASSRFSGIGHIQYF.

The rearrangement uses TRBV4-3 and TRBJ1-6; TRBD1 matches 7 bases. Germline V gene data show CDR1 as LGHNA and CDR2 as YSLEER. The CDR3 has 16 amino acids. Losses at the gene ends were 4 bases for V and 6 bases for J; bases not matched to a gene: 9. The CDR3 DNA sequence: TGCGCCAGCAGCCCTGGCTTGGGACAGTTTAATTCACCCCTCCACTTT. Protein sequence: CASSPGLGQFNSPLHF.

This clone came up a few times. The CDR3 coding sequence is TGTGCCAGCAGCCCCCGGGACTCCCAGTACAATGAGCAGTTCTTC. It encodes CASSPRDSQYNEQFF. The V and J genes are TRBV7-9 and TRBJ2-1, with D possibly matching TRBD2 (6 bases). Trimming removed 5 bases from V and 4 bases from J, with 15 bases in between. The CDR3 has 15 residues. The germline gives CDR1 SEHNR, CDR2 FQNEAQ (reference sequence).

This chain joins TRBV2 and TRBJ2-3; D assignment may be TRBD1 or TRBD2 (5 bases each). V dropped 0 bases and J dropped 2 bases, with 15 bases sitting between them. Germline V gene lookup returns CDR1 SNHLY and CDR2 FYNNEI. This CDR3 is 17 amino acids long. The DNA for the CDR3 is TGTGCCAGCAGTGAAGCGTCGTGGGGGTCAGACACAGATACGCAGTATTTT. This encodes CASSEASWGSDTDTQYF.

In DNA form, the CDR3 reads TGTGCCAGCAGCCAGGTGAGCTACAATGAGCAGTTCTTC. This gives the protein CASSQVSYNEQFF. The V and J genes are TRBV2 and TRBJ2-1; D unclear. Germline V gene data show CDR1 as SNHLY and CDR2 as FYNNEI. V lost 6 bases to trimming and J lost 3 bases, with 9 bases between them. The CDR3 contains 13 residues.

The V call is TRBV7-2, the J call TRBJ2-2; tentatively, D is TRBD1 or TRBD2 (6 bases each). Trimming stripped 3 bases from V and 1 base from J, with 15 bases between. From germline, CDR1 is SGHTA and CDR2 FQGNSA. The CDR3 spans 17 residues. CDR3 in amino acids: CASSFATGAMNTGELFF. CDR3 coding DNA: TGTGCCAGCAGCTTTGCAACGGGGGCTATGAACACCGGGGAGCTGTTTTTT.

The chain carries TRBV28 and TRBJ1-6; the match to TRBD1 covers 9 bases. Trimming took 4 bases from V and 7 from J; bases not matched to a gene: 5. Germline CDR1 and CDR2: MDHEN and SYDVKM. The CDR3 loop spans 15 amino acids. The DNA for the CDR3 is TGTGCCAGCAGTTACGGGGACAGGGAAAATTCACCCCTCCACTTT. This translates into CASSYGDRENSPLHF.

The chain carries TRBV6-5 and TRBJ1-5; no firm D call. V was pared by 5 bases and J by 3 bases, with 14 bases between. This CDR3 is 15 amino acids long. Germline CDR1 and CDR2: MNHEY and SVGAGI. In DNA, the CDR3 is TGTGCCAGCAGTCCTGCCGGGAGGGACAATCAGCCCCAGCATTTT. This gives the protein CASSPAGRDNQPQHF.

The CDR3 reads CASSFSGVGDYEQYF. In DNA, the CDR3 is TGTGCCAGCAGCTTCTCAGGGGTTGGGGACTACGAGCAGTACTTC. The chain joins TRBV5-6 to TRBJ2-7, with a tentative D call TRBD1 (6 bases). Per the germline V gene, CDR1 is SGHDT and CDR2 is YYEEEE. The CDR3 covers 15 residues. Trimming stripped 2 bases from V and 3 bases from J, with 15 bases between. Looking up the rest from reference TRBV5-6 and TRBJ2-7 gives the full variable domain: DAGVTQSPTHLIKTRGQQVTLRCSPKSGHDTVSWYQQALGQGPQFIFQYYEEEERQRGNFPDRFSGHQFPNYSSELNVNALLLGDSALYLCASSFSGVGDYEQYFGPGTRLTVT.

CDR3 sequence (DNA): TGCGCCAGCAGCCAGCCGGGACTAGGGACAGATACGCAGTATTTT. Translation gives CASSQPGLGTDTQYF. This sequence joins TRBV4-1 and TRBJ2-3; 8 nucleotides align to TRBD2. This CDR3 is built from 15 residues. V gave up 3 bases and J gave up 3 bases; unmatched junction bases: 5. CDR1 and CDR2 from the germline V gene are MGHRA and YSYEKL.